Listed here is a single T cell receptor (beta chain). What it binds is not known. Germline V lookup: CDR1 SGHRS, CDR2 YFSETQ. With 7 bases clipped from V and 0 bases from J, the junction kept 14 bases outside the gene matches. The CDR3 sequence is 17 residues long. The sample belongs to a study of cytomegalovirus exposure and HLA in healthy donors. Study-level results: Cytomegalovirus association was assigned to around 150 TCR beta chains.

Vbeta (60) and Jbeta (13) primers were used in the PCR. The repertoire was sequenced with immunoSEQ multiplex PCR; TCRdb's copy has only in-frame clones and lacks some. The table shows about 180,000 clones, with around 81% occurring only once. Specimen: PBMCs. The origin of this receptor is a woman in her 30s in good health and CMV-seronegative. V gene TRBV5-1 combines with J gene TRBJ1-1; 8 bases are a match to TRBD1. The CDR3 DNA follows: TGCGCCAGCCCGCGCCGCCTTCCGGACAGGGTGAACACTGAAGCTTTCTTT. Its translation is CASPRRLPDRVNTEAFF.